This TCR beta chain was recorded in a study of OX40 agonist ivuxolimab in advanced cancers. Across the whole study: Melanoma, hepatocellular carcinoma, head and neck or renal cell cancer occurred in dose-escalation patients. Three patients had partial responses: one hepatocellular carcinoma, two cutaneous melanoma. The dose-escalation cohort was roughly 84% male, with a mean age of approximately 61 years, ranging roughly 23 to 85.

Sequencing used immunoSEQ multiplex PCR; TCRdb keeps in-frame clones, though not all of them. The sample lists tens of thousands of clones, 80% to 90% occurring once. Systemic immunosuppression or autoimmune disease history was grounds to exclude patients. V trimming: 5 bases; J trimming: 5 bases; junction bases outside the gene matches: 18. Germline CDR1 SGHVS, CDR2 FNYEAQ. CDR3 length equals 18 residues. The TCR was taken from an adult with an advanced solid tumor such as melanoma, head and neck, liver or kidney cancer. Material: CD4+ or CD8+ T cells sorted from blood, obtained in a trial of the OX40 agonist ivuxolimab. This chain connects TRBV7-6 to TRBJ2-5, with 9 nucleotides matching TRBD2. CDR3 sequence: CASSRRNFPGTSIETQYF. The CDR3 bases are TGTGCCAGCAGCCGCAGAAATTTCCCCGGGACTAGCATTGAGACCCAGTACTTC.